Below are 19 T cell receptor beta chains sequenced from a single sample in a study of blood T cell repertoires in COVID-19. Repertoires were generated with immunoSEQ multiplex PCR, while TCRdb's copy carries only in-frame clones and drops some. The sample includes about 54,000 clones, 80% to 90% of them seen just once. Sequences were obtained from peripheral blood. Source of these receptors: a human donor in a cohort sampled during active COVID-19.

For the CDR3, the DNA is TGTGCCAGCAGCCTGCAGGGGGCGCCGGGGTACACTGAAGCTTTCTTT. This translates into CASSLQGAPGYTEAFF. The chain couples TRBV3-1 (or the pseudogene TRBV3-2) to TRBJ1-1; 8 nucleotides line up with TRBD1. V was clipped by 4 bases and J by 3 bases; unmatched bases: 10. Germline CDR1 reads LGHDT; CDR2 reads YNNKEL (reference sequence). The CDR3 is 16 residues long.

This chain uses TRBV12-5 with TRBJ2-3; D is uncertain. Trimming shortened V by 1 base and J by 0 bases, and 11 bases separated the two germline ends. In germline, CDR1 is LGHNT, CDR2 FRNRAP. This CDR3 has 16 amino acids. The CDR3 DNA reads as TGTGCTAGTGGTTTGGGAGATATTACTAGCACAGATACGCAGTATTTT. Translated, it gives CASGLGDITSTDTQYF.

The genes are TRBV2 and TRBJ1-6; TRBD1 is a possible D gene (5 bases). CDR3 length: 15 residues. Germline V gene data show CDR1 as SNHLY and CDR2 as FYNNEI. V lost 2 bases and J lost 7, with 12 bases in between. CDR3 DNA sequence: TGTGCCAGCAGTGAAAGGGGAGGGGAGAATTCACCCCTCCACTTT. Amino acid sequence: CASSERGGENSPLHF.

The V gene is TRBV7-2, the J gene TRBJ2-2; TRBD2 is a possible D gene (6 bases). This CDR3 is built from 17 residues. Deletions cut 0 bases from V and 0 bases from J, with 11 bases between. Germline CDR1 and CDR2: SGHTA and FQGNSA. For the CDR3, the DNA is TGTGCCAGCAGCTTAGCCGGGACTTCCTCGAACACCGGGGAGCTGTTTTTT. Residues: CASSLAGTSSNTGELFF.

Note on this clone: One end of the junction does not line up with germline, which may come from a read error. The V call is TRBV7-9, the J call TRBJ2-7; D perhaps matches TRBD2 (5 bases). This CDR3 spans 15 amino acids. Germline assignment: CDR1 SEHNR and CDR2 FQNEAQ (reference sequence). The CDR3 sequence: CASSLRAAIGYKQYF. The DNA of the CDR3 is TGTGCCAGCAGCTTACGAGCGGCGATAGGCTACAAGCAGTACTTC.

V gene TRBV19 combines with J gene TRBJ2-1; D is perhaps TRBD2 (7 bases). This CDR3 comprises 20 residues. Germline V CDR1 and CDR2: LNHDA, SQIVND (reference sequence). V was shortened by 5 bases and J by 1 base, with 27 bases between the two germline ends. CDR3 coding DNA: TGTGCCAGTAGTGCCACACAGGGTATCAGCGGGGCCAGTTCCTACAATGAGCAGTTCTTC. Translating gives CASSATQGISGASSYNEQFF.

The gene calls are TRBV3-1 (or the pseudogene TRBV3-2) and TRBJ1-6, with D possibly being TRBD1 (5 bases). The CDR3 length is 17 residues. The germline V and J ends were trimmed by 3 bases and 7 bases, with 19 bases remaining between them. Looked up from germline, CDR1 is LGHDT and CDR2 is YNNKEL (reference sequence). CDR3 in amino acids: CASSQEFGAGGNSPLHF. The CDR3, as DNA: TGTGCCAGCAGCCAGGAATTTGGGGCAGGTGGGAATTCACCCCTCCACTTT.

The gene calls are TRBV20-1 and TRBJ2-3; 7 positions agree with TRBD2. The CDR3 contains 15 residues. V shed 3 bases, J shed 4 bases, and the junction held 10 bases outside the gene matches. Germline CDR1 and CDR2: DFQATT and SNEGSKA (reference sequence). CDR3 DNA sequence: TGCAGTGCTAGTAGAGCGGGATTTAACCCAGATACGCAGTATTTT. Residues: CSASRAGFNPDTQYF.

The rearrangement joins TRBV24-1 to TRBJ2-5, with 7 bases identical to TRBD2. Germline CDR1 is KGHDR and CDR2 is SFDVKD. V gave up 1 base and J gave up 3 bases; unmatched junction bases: 10. This CDR3 comprises 17 residues. DNA for the CDR3: TGTGCCACCAGTGATTTCGGGCGCGTGGGAGGGGAAGAGACCCAGTACTTC. Amino acid sequence: CATSDFGRVGGEETQYF.

This clone was found once. The rearrangement joins TRBV5-5 to TRBJ1-2; 9 bases map to TRBD1. The CDR3 runs to 13 residues. The germline gives CDR1 SGHKS, CDR2 YYEKEE (reference sequence). The trim removed 4 bases at V and 6 bases at J, leaving 4 bases unmatched. CDR3 amino acids: CASSATGGNGYTF. CDR3 sequence (DNA): TGTGCCAGCAGCGCTACAGGGGGCAATGGCTACACCTTC.

The J gene is TRBJ1-5, the V gene TRBV5-4; 7 bases line up with TRBD1. J was trimmed by 0 bases and V by 4 bases; bases with no gene match: 1. CDR1 and CDR2 from the germline V gene are SGHNT and YYREEE (reference sequence). The CDR3 extends over 14 amino acids. The CDR3 DNA is TGTGCCAGCAGCCCAGGGGGTAGCAATCAGCCCCAGCATTTT. Translation gives CASSPGGSNQPQHF.

This chain uses TRBV3-1 (or the pseudogene TRBV3-2) with TRBJ1-2; D is unresolved. Trimming shortened V by 0 bases and J by 0 bases, and 5 bases separated the two germline ends. The CDR3 runs to 14 residues. Germline V gives CDR1 LGHDT, CDR2 YNNKEL (reference sequence). The CDR3: CASSQDIANYGYTF. The CDR3 bases are TGTGCCAGCAGCCAAGATATAGCTAACTATGGCTACACCTTC.

This chain links TRBV4-1 with TRBJ2-3, with 9 bases identical to TRBD1. The CDR3 runs 16 residues. Unmatched junction bases numbered 6, after V lost 1 base and J lost 4 bases. The germline V gene encodes CDR1 MGHRA and CDR2 YSYEKL. The CDR3 protein is CASSQGQGVMADTQYF. In DNA, the CDR3 is TGCGCCAGCAGCCAAGGACAGGGGGTTATGGCAGATACGCAGTATTTT.

The chain combines TRBV7-8 with TRBJ2-1; the D gene is possibly TRBD2 (6 bases). The CDR3 runs to 15 residues. CDR1 and CDR2 from the germline V gene are SGHVS and FQNEAQ. Trimming left V 6 bases short and J 4 bases short, with 16 bases between. The CDR3: CASSAGTHLYNEQFF. CDR3 bases: TGTGCCAGCAGTGCCGGGACTCACTTATACAATGAGCAGTTCTTC.

This clone showed up just a few times. The chain employs TRBV7-9 and TRBJ1-2; 9 nucleotides match TRBD1. The germline CDR1 and CDR2 sequences are SEHNR and FQNEAQ (reference sequence). CDR3 length equals 12 residues. Trimming cost V 5 bases and J 7 bases; bases outside gene matches: 2. The CDR3 sequence is CASSRQGGGYTF. As DNA, the CDR3 is TGTGCCAGCAGCCGACAGGGGGGTGGCTACACCTTC.

The rearrangement links TRBV7-2 to TRBJ2-3; 8 nucleotides match TRBD2. The CDR3 sequence is 14 residues long. Germline CDR1 and CDR2: SGHTA and FQGNSA. V gave up 5 bases and J gave up 4 bases; unmatched junction bases: 5. CDR3 DNA sequence: TGTGCCAGCAGCCTCCAGCGGGGGCCAGATACGCAGTATTTT. Its protein product is CASSLQRGPDTQYF.

V is TRBV5-4 and J is TRBJ2-7, with 7 nucleotides matching TRBD2. J was trimmed by 5 bases and V by 4 bases; bases with no gene match: 6. This CDR3 spans 13 amino acids. From germline, CDR1 is SGHNT and CDR2 YYREEE (reference sequence). Here the CDR3 DNA reads TGTGCCAGCAGCCCTACTAGCGCCGACGAGCAGTACTTC. This sequence encodes CASSPTSADEQYF.

This clone appeared once. The rearrangement joins TRBV5-1 to TRBJ2-3; 11 bases map to TRBD2. CDR1 SGHRS and CDR2 YFSETQ come from the germline V gene. CDR3 length: 16 amino acids. Trimming removed 7 bases from V and 4 bases from J; junction bases left unmatched: 11. The CDR3 is CASCPAIAGGSDTQYF. CDR3 DNA: TGCGCCAGCTGCCCTGCGATAGCGGGAGGGTCAGATACGCAGTATTTT.

The chain joins TRBV5-6 to TRBJ1-1, with TRBD1 as a possible D gene (6 bases). This CDR3 region has 13 residues. Germline CDR1 SGHDT, CDR2 YYEEEE. Between the trimmed V and J ends, which lost 10 bases and 4 bases, there was a span of 17 bases. The CDR3 nucleotides read TGTGCCGGGGGGGCGAAGGGGACCACTGAAGCTTTCTTT. Translating it yields CAGGAKGTTEAFF.